This TCR beta chain came from a study of neurological immune-mediated disorders. This clonotype was counted ten times or more. Germline CDR1 is MNHEY and CDR2 is SMNVEV (reference sequence). The CDR3 is 16 residues long. Losses at the gene ends were 5 bases for V and 5 bases for J; bases not matched to a gene: 13. As for the cDNA, it was generated by 5'RACE with 10-nucleotide random UMIs. Each CDR3 protein is one row after TCRdb ran MiXCR on the 5' RACE reads. The profile shows some 60,000 distinct CDR3 sequences, more than 9.5% of them singletons. This sample's time point: longitudinal time-point 2. The TCR comes from a man aged 25 to 40 in good health. The sample consisted of PBMCs. This sequence joins TRBV27 and TRBJ1-1, with 8 bases matching TRBD1. This CDR3 is CASSPLIWRTGTEAFF. DNA for the CDR3: TGTGCCAGCAGTCCCCTAATTTGGAGGACAGGGACTGAAGCTTTCTTT.